This TCR beta chain was found in a study of T cells after yellow fever vaccination. This CDR3 spans 16 amino acids. In germline, CDR1 is SEHNR, CDR2 FQNEAQ (reference sequence). Trimming left V 0 bases short and J 7 bases short, with 15 bases between. This clonotype was found a few times. Via MiXCR, TCRdb re-called the 5' RACE reads, giving one row per CDR3 protein. The data contain 150,000 to 200,000 distinct CDR3 sequences, about a tenth of them singletons. This sequence was found in a man younger than 35 who received the YFV17D yellow fever vaccine. The chain combines TRBV7-9 with TRBJ1-4; D remains unclear. Sample: CD8+ T cells sorted from PBMCs, taken 45 days after the yellow fever booster vaccination. This CDR3 is CASSLALMIGSEKLFF. The CDR3 nucleotides read TGTGCCAGCAGCTTAGCGTTGATGATAGGGAGTGAAAAACTGTTTTTT.